Listed below are T cell receptor beta chains from one sample, sequenced in a study of shared clonotypes between healthy human individuals. The repertoire was sequenced with immunoSEQ multiplex PCR; TCRdb's copy has only in-frame clones and lacks some. The table records millions of clones, just over 90% of them present only once. Specimen: naive CD4+ T cells from PBMCs. These TCRs come from a man aged 18-30 years in good health. Some clones in this sample may be carry-over from other donors' samples. Each CDR3 is given with its conserved first and last residue. The D gene is left open where the match is weak. Clone size is shown for a subset of rows, as once, few, many or a class of expanded clone.

D	length	J	size	V	DNA	CDR3
-	12	TRBJ1-1	-	TRBV19	TGTGCCAGTACCCAGGGGAACACTGAAGCTTTCTTT	CASTQGNTEAFF
TRBD1	16	TRBJ1-2	-	TRBV4-1	TGCGCCAGCAGCCAAGGGGGACAGGCGGGGGACTATGGCTACACCTTC	CASSQGGQAGDYGYTF
TRBD1	20	TRBJ1-1	-	TRBV4-1	TGCGCCAGCAGCCTCCGAATTATACCGGGACAGGGGGCGTGGGACACTGAAGCTTTCTTT	CASSLRIIPGQGAWDTEAFF
TRBD1	15	TRBJ2-7	-	TRBV30	TGTGCCTGGAGTGGCGGGACAGGGAGTGCCTACGAGCAGTACTTC	CAWSGGTGSAYEQYF
-	12	TRBJ2-4	-	TRBV7-9	TGTGCCAGCATCGGGCCCCTAAACATTCAGTACTTC	CASIGPLNIQYF
TRBD2	15	TRBJ2-7	-	TRBV7-9	TGTGCCAGCAGCTTAGTGACTAGCGGTGCCTACGAGCAGTACTTC	CASSLVTSGAYEQYF
-	15	TRBJ2-1	-	TRBV4-2	TGTGCCAGCAGCCTAAGGACGACCGGATACAATGAGCAGTTCTTC	CASSLRTTGYNEQFF
-	22	TRBJ2-4	-	TRBV21-1	TGTGCCAGCAGCAAATTCCGCCCCACTCCGGGACAGGGAAAACCACCCAAAAACATTCAGTACTTC	CASSKFRPTPGQGKPPKNIQYF
-	13	TRBJ1-3	-	TRBV13	TGTGCCAGTGGACTGTTCTCTGGAAACACCATATATTTT	CASGLFSGNTIYF
-	15	TRBJ1-1	-	TRBV15	TGTGCCACCAGCAGAGATAAGGGGGTCGGCACTGAAGCTTTCTTT	CATSRDKGVGTEAFF
TRBD1	14	TRBJ2-2	-	TRBV7-7	TGTGCCAGCAGCTTCGGACAGGGCGCCGGGGAGCTGTTTTTT	CASSFGQGAGELFF
TRBD1	15	TRBJ1-1	few	TRBV28	TGTGCCAGCAGTCCACAGGGGACAGGGAGGACTGAAGCTTTCTTT	CASSPQGTGRTEAFF
TRBD1	11	TRBJ2-1	-	TRBV29-1	TGCAGCGTTTTAGACAGGGGGGAGCAGTTCTTC	CSVLDRGEQFF
TRBD2	15	TRBJ2-3	-	TRBV29-1	TGCAGCGTTTTTGGACTAGCGGGTAGCACAGATACGCAGTATTTT	CSVFGLAGSTDTQYF
-	12	TRBJ2-7	once	TRBV28	TGTGCCAGCAGTGGGGGGACCTACGAGCAGTACTTC	CASSGGTYEQYF
-	15	TRBJ1-5	-	TRBV19	TGTGCCAGTAGTATCGGGGGGGGCTGGAGTCAGCCCCAGCATTTT	CASSIGGGWSQPQHF
-	14	TRBJ2-1	-	TRBV5-4	TGTGCCAGCAGCTTGGCGGGAGTAGACAATGAGCAGTTCTTC	CASSLAGVDNEQFF
TRBD2	16	TRBJ2-1	-	TRBV10-3	TGTGCCATCAATACAAGAATAGCGGGATCCTACAATGAGCAGTTCTTC	CAINTRIAGSYNEQFF
-	13	TRBJ2-7	-	TRBV11-3	TGTGCCAGCAGCACCGGGCTCAACTACGAGCAGTACTTC	CASSTGLNYEQYF
-	16	TRBJ2-3	-	TRBV4-3	TGCGCCAGCAGCCAAGATAAGGGGTTTCGCACAGATACGCAGTATTTT	CASSQDKGFRTDTQYF
-	13	TRBJ2-3	-	TRBV28	TGTGCCAGCAGAACTACAGGGACAGATACGCAGTATTTT	CASRTTGTDTQYF
TRBD1	15	TRBJ2-7	-	TRBV2	TGTGCCAGCAGTTCGCAGGGGGCCTTCTCCTACGAGCAGTACTTC	CASSSQGAFSYEQYF
TRBD1	14	TRBJ1-2	-	TRBV29-1	TGCAGCGTTGGCGGGGACAGGGGGGCATATGGCTACACCTTC	CSVGGDRGAYGYTF
-	13	TRBJ2-7	-	TRBV27	TGTGCCAGCAGTTTGTTTAGTTCCTACGAGCAGTACTTC	CASSLFSSYEQYF
-	14	TRBJ1-2	-	TRBV29-1	TGCAGCGTCGGGGGACGGGCAGAGGTCGTGGGCTACACCTTC	CSVGGRAEVVGYTF
TRBD1	16	TRBJ1-1	-	TRBV7-8	TGTGCCAGCAGCTTAGCACCGGGACAGGTGGTGGCTGAAGCTTTCTTT	CASSLAPGQVVAEAFF
TRBD1	15	TRBJ2-1	-	TRBV5-4	TGTGCCAGCAGCCGCCAGACAGGGCAGGGTAAGGAGCAGTTCTTC	CASSRQTGQGKEQFF
-	14	TRBJ1-3	-	TRBV11-2	TGTGCCAGCAGCCAAGTAAAGACCGGAAACACCATATATTTT	CASSQVKTGNTIYF
-	15	TRBJ2-6	-	TRBV7-3	TGTGCCAGCAGCCCCGGAGGGTCCGGGGCCAACGTCCTGACTTTC	CASSPGGSGANVLTF
TRBD2	16	TRBJ2-5	-	TRBV19	TGTGCCAGTAGTGCAGGGACTAACTATCGGGTAGAGACCCAGTACTTC	CASSAGTNYRVETQYF
TRBD1	15	TRBJ2-1	-	TRBV15	TGTGCCACCAGCGCATACAGGGGGCCTTATAATGAGCAGTTCTTC	CATSAYRGPYNEQFF
-	12	TRBJ1-1	few	TRBV29-1	TGCAGCGTTGAAGGGGGGAACACTGAAGCTTTCTTT	CSVEGGNTEAFF
TRBD1	15	TRBJ1-3	-	TRBV6-5	TGTGCCAGCAGGGGACAGGCCTCCTCTGGAAACACCATATATTTT	CASRGQASSGNTIYF
-	14	TRBJ2-7	-	TRBV18	TGTGCCAGCTCACCACCGGGTATTAGGACCGAGCAGTACTTC	CASSPPGIRTEQYF
TRBD1	14	TRBJ2-5	-	TRBV5-4	TGTGCCAGCACCAAGGACAGGGCGGGAGAGACCCAGTACTTC	CASTKDRAGETQYF
TRBD2	16	TRBJ2-3	-	TRBV5-1	TGCGCCAGCAGCGCGATAGCGGGAGCCCCCACAGATACGCAGTATTTT	CASSAIAGAPTDTQYF
-	12	TRBJ2-5	-	TRBV30	TGTGCCTGGAGTGAGAAGACGGAGACCCAGTACTTC	CAWSEKTETQYF
-	15	TRBJ2-3	-	TRBV7-9	TGTGCCAGCAGCCCCACGATACTAGGGGCAGATACGCAGTATTTT	CASSPTILGADTQYF
-	14	TRBJ1-3	-	TRBV19	TGTGCCAGTAGTATAGGTCCAGATGGAAACACCATATATTTT	CASSIGPDGNTIYF
TRBD1	14	TRBJ1-2	once	TRBV6-1	TGTGCCAGCAGTGAAGAGAGACAGGGCTATGGCTACACCTTC	CASSEERQGYGYTF
-	13	TRBJ1-2	-	TRBV28	TGTGCCAGCACTCGCCCAGGTGCTTTGGGCTACACCTTC	CASTRPGALGYTF
-	13	TRBJ2-1	once	TRBV5-1	TGCGCCAGCAGCTTGGGCCACGCAAATGAGCAGTTCTTC	CASSLGHANEQFF
-	13	TRBJ1-3	-	TRBV5-6	TGTGCCAGCAGCTTGGTTTCTGGAAACACCATATATTTT	CASSLVSGNTIYF
TRBD1	15	TRBJ1-2	-	TRBV7-2	TGTGCCAGCAGCTTACTCTTGACAGGGCACGGTGGCTACACCTTC	CASSLLLTGHGGYTF
-	14	TRBJ2-1	-	TRBV7-2	TGTGCCAGCAGCTCCGGCGCGGGGTACAATGAGCAGTTCTTC	CASSSGAGYNEQFF
-	16	TRBJ2-7	-	TRBV28	TGTGCCAGCAGTTTAACCCGACCCACTGACATCTACGAGCAGTACTTC	CASSLTRPTDIYEQYF
-	15	TRBJ1-5	-	TRBV2	TGTGCCAGCAGTGACCGGGGGGGGAGGGATCAGCCCCAGCATTTT	CASSDRGGRDQPQHF
TRBD1	15	TRBJ1-5	-	TRBV28	TGTGCCAGCAGTCGGGACAGGGGGCGAAGGCAGCCCCAGCATTTT	CASSRDRGRRQPQHF
TRBD1	14	TRBJ2-5	-	TRBV2	TGTGCCAGCAGTCCCGACAGGGCCGTGGAGACCCAGTACTTC	CASSPDRAVETQYF
-	15	TRBJ2-5	-	TRBV7-3	TGTGCCAGCAGCACTCAGCCGGGCCCGCAAGAGACCCAGTACTTC	CASSTQPGPQETQYF